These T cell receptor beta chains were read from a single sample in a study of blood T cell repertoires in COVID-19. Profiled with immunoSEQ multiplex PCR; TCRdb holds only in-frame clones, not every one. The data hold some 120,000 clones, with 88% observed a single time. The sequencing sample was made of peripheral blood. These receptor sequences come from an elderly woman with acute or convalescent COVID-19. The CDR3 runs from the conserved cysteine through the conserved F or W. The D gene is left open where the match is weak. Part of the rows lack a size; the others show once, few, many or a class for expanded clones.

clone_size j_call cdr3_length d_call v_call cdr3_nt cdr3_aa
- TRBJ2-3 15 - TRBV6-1 TGTGCCAGCAGTGAGCGGGACGAGTTCGCAGATACGCAGTATTTT CASSERDEFADTQYF
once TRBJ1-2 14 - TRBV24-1 TGTGCCACCAGTGATCGAGGGGGGGGCTATGGCTACACCTTC CATSDRGGGYGYTF
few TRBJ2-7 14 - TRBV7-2 TGTGCCAGCAGCCCTGGGAGCGCCTCCTACGAGCAGTACTTC CASSPGSASYEQYF
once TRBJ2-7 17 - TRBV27 TGTGCCAGCAGCCACTCGCAACATACTATCCTACCTTACGAGCAGTACTTC CASSHSQHTILPYEQYF
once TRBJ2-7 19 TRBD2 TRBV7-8 TGTGCCAGCAGCCTCACCTCAGCGGGGTCCGGGTTTTTCCCCTACGAGCAGTACTTC CASSLTSAGSGFFPYEQYF
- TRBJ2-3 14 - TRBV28 TGTGCCAGCAGTTACAGACTCCCCGGGGGTACGCAGTATTTT CASSYRLPGGTQYF
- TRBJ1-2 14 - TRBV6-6 TGTGCCAGCAGTTACTATGGCGGTAACTATGGCTACACCTTC CASSYYGGNYGYTF
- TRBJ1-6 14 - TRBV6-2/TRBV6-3 TGTGCCAGCAGCCAACCGGGACAACGCTCACCCCTCCACTTT CASSQPGQRSPLHF
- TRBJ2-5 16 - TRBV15 TGTGCCACCAGCAGAGTCCGTGGGCAGGGTCAAGAGACCCAGTACTTC CATSRVRGQGQETQYF
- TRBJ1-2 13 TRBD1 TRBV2 TGTGCCAGCAGTGGCCGGACAGGGTATGGCTACACCTTC CASSGRTGYGYTF
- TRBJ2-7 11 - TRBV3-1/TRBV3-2 TGTGCCAGCAGCCAACAGTTCGAGCAGTACTTC CASSQQFEQYF
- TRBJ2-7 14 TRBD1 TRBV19 TGTGCCAGTAAGACAGGGGCCAACTCCTACGAGCAGTACTTC CASKTGANSYEQYF
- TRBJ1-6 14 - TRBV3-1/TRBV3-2 TGTGCCAGCAGCCAAAGGGGGGGGAATTCACCCCTCCACTTT CASSQRGGNSPLHF
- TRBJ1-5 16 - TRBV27 TGTGCCAGCAGTTTGAGGCACGGGGATAGCAATCAGCCCCAGCATTTT CASSLRHGDSNQPQHF
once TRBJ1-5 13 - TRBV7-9 TGTGCCACCACCAATTATAGCAATCAGCCCCAGCATTTT CATTNYSNQPQHF
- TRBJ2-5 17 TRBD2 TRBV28 TGTGCCAGCAGTTTTAAGCCACTAGCGGGATACCAAGAGACCCAGTACTTC CASSFKPLAGYQETQYF
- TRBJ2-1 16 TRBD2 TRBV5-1 TGCGCCAGCAGCTTGGGAGGTAGCGGGAGCTACAATGAGCAGTTCTTC CASSLGGSGSYNEQFF
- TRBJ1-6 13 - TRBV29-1 TGCAGTGCCGCAGACGGACAAAATTCACCCCTCCACTTT CSAADGQNSPLHF
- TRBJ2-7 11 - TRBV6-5 TGTGCCAGCAGTTCCACCTACGAGCAGTACTTC CASSSTYEQYF
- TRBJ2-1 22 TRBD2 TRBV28 TGTGCCAGCAGTCGCAGGGGACTGGGGGGACTAGCGGGAGGGCGGTACTACAATGAGCAGTTCTTC CASSRRGLGGLAGGRYYNEQFF
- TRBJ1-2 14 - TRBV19 TGTGCCAGCACCATCCCGGGGGGGATCGATGGCTACACCTTC CASTIPGGIDGYTF
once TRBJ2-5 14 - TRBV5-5 TGTGCCAGCAGCTTACGGTGGTTGTCAGAGACCCAGTACTTC CASSLRWLSETQYF
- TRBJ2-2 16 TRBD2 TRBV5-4 TGTGCCAGCAGCACCTGGACTAGCGGGGGGTTGCCGGAGCTGTTTTTT CASSTWTSGGLPELFF
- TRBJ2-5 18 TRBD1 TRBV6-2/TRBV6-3 TGTGCCAGCAGTTACGAAGCCCAAATCGACAGGGCACAAGAGACCCAGTACTTC CASSYEAQIDRAQETQYF
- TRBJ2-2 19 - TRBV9 TGTGCCAGCAGCGTAGAAGGAGTATCAGAGCTACCGAACACCGGGGAGCTGTTTTTT CASSVEGVSELPNTGELFF
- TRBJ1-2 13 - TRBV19 TGTGCCAGTAGCCACCCATCCGGTGCGGGCTACACCTTC CASSHPSGAGYTF
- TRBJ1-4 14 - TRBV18 TGTGCCAGCTCATTAGTGAAAACTAATGAAAAACTGTTTTTT CASSLVKTNEKLFF
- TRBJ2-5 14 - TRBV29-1 TGCAGCGTTGAACCCAGCGGGTACCAAGAGACCCAGTACTTC CSVEPSGYQETQYF
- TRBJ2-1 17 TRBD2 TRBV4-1 TGCGCCAGCAGGCGACTAGCGGGCTTGGCCCTCTACAATGAGCAGTTCTTC CASRRLAGLALYNEQFF
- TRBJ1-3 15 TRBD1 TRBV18 TGTGCCAGCTCACCAGGGACAGGGACTGGAAACACCATATATTTT CASSPGTGTGNTIYF
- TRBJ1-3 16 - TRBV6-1 TGTGCCAGCAGTGAAGCGAGGAGTACCTCTGGAAACACCATATATTTT CASSEARSTSGNTIYF
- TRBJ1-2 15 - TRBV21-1 TGTGCCAGCAGCAAAGAGGACAGGATAAGCTATGGGGACACCTTC CASSKEDRISYGDTF
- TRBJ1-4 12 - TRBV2 TGTGCCAGGGGGGCAGGGGACGAAAAACTGTTTTTT CARGAGDEKLFF
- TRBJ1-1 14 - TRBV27 TGTGCCAGCAGTTACGACAGAATGAACACTGAAGCTTTCTTT CASSYDRMNTEAFF
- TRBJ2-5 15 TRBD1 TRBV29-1 TGCAGCGTTGAAGCCCCGGACAGGGGACGGGAGACCCAGTACTTC CSVEAPDRGRETQYF
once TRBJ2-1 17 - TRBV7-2 TGTGCCAGCAGCTTAGGATATGGGAGGGGGGGCTACAATGAGCAGTTCTTC CASSLGYGRGGYNEQFF
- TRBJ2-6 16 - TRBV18 TGTGCCAGCTCACCACTCTCAGGGGCAGGGGCCAACGTCCTGACTTTC CASSPLSGAGANVLTF
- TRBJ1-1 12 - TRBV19 TGTGCCAGTTCCCCCCGGAACACTGAAGCTTTCTTT CASSPRNTEAFF
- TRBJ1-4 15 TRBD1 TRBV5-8 TGTGCCAGCAGCTTATGGACAGGGGGGAATGAAAAACTGTTTTTT CASSLWTGGNEKLFF
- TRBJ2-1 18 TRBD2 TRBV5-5 TGTGCCAGCAGTCCTGGACTAGCGCTACTCGTGGGCTACAATGAGCAGTTCTTC CASSPGLALLVGYNEQFF
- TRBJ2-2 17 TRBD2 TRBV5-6 TGTGCCAGCAGCTTGGAGGAGGGGAGGGCTATTGGCGGGGAGCTGTTTTTT CASSLEEGRAIGGELFF
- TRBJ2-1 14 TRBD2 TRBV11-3 TGTGCCAGCAGCCCGGGACTAGCGGTCGGTGAGCAGTTCTTC CASSPGLAVGEQFF
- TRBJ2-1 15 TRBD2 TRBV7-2 TGTGCCAGCAGCTTAGTGGGGGGGGCCTACAATGAGCAGTTCTTC CASSLVGGAYNEQFF
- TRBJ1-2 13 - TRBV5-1 TGCGCCAGCAGCTTGGAAGGGGCCTATGGCTACACCTTC CASSLEGAYGYTF
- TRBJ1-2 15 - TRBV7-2 TGTGCCAGCAGCTTAGCGGTACAGGCTGGTTATGGCTACACCTTC CASSLAVQAGYGYTF
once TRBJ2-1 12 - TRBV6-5 TGTGCCAGCAGTTGGGGGCTAGGGGAGCAGTTCTTC CASSWGLGEQFF
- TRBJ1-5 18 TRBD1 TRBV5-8 TGTGCCAGCAGACCCCACCCCCTCGGGACAGATGGCAATCAGCCCCAGCATTTT CASRPHPLGTDGNQPQHF
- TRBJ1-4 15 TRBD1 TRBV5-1 TGCGCCAGCAGCTCACCGGGACAGGGTGGAGAAAAACTGTTTTTT CASSSPGQGGEKLFF
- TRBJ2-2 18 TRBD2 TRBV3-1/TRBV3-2 TGTGCCAGCAGCCAAGAATCTAGCGGGAGAGCGAACACCGGGGAGCTGTTTTTT CASSQESSGRANTGELFF
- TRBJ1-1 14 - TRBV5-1 TGCGCCAGCACCCGAGCAGGGTTGGACACTGAAGCTTTCTTT CASTRAGLDTEAFF
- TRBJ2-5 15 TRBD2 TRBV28 TGTGCCAGCAGTTTATCCGGGGGGGTGGGAGAGACCCAGTACTTC CASSLSGGVGETQYF
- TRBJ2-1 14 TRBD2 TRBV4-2 TGTGCCAGCAGCCTCCGGGGGGAAAGGAGTGAGCAGTTCTTC CASSLRGERSEQFF
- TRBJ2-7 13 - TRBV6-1 TGTGCCAGCAGTGACCCTCCCCCCTACGAGCAGTACTTC CASSDPPPYEQYF
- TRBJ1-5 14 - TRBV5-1 TGCGCCAGCAGCTTGGTTGGGGGCACTCAACCCCAGCATTTT CASSLVGGTQPQHF
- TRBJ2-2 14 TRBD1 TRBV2 TGTGCCAGCAATACAGGGGAAATCACCGGGGAGCTGTTTTTT CASNTGEITGELFF